A single sample gave rise to the 25 T cell receptor beta chains below, sequenced in a study of response to subunit inactivated influenza vaccine. TCRdb passed the RT-PCR reads through MiXCR, listing each CDR3 protein once. The top ten hold around 13% of the sample, which has 540,000 or so distinct CDR3 sequences, 13% seen once. This sample comprised PBMCs from blood, obtained about 40 days after vaccination. The receptors originated from a man aged 50-60 years who received an inactivated influenza vaccine.

This chain joins TRBV5-1 and TRBJ1-2; 12 bases agree with TRBD1. This CDR3 has 14 amino acids. Germline V gene sequence: CDR1 SGHRS, CDR2 YFSETQ. The ends lost 5 bases at V and 4 bases at J; junction bases unmatched: 3. CDR3 DNA: TGCGCCAGCAGTGGGACAGGGGGCACCTATGGCTACACCTTC. Protein: CASSGTGGTYGYTF. The variable domain in full, with the rest retrieved from reference TRBV5-1 and TRBJ1-2, is KAGVTQTPRYLIKTRGQQVTLSCSPISGHRSVSWYQQTPGQGLQFLFEYFSETQRNKGNFPGRFSGRQFSNSRSEMNVSTLELGDSALYLCASSGTGGTYGYTFGSGTRLTVV.

This clonotype was counted between two and nine times. This chain uses TRBV20-1 with TRBJ2-2; unclear D gene. The V end lost 3 bases, the J end lost 1 base, and 9 bases lay between the germline ends. Germline CDR1 DFQATT, CDR2 SNEGSKA (reference sequence). This CDR3 contains 14 residues. As DNA, the CDR3 is TGCAGTGCTAGCGGACGCCTGAACACCGGGGAGCTGTTTTTT. This sequence encodes CSASGRLNTGELFF.

The CDR3 region has the DNA TGTGCCAGCAGCTTAGTAGGAGACAGGAAAAAGCAAGCTTTCTTT. Translated, it gives CASSLVGDRKKQAFF. V is TRBV11-2 and J is TRBJ1-1, with a tentative D call TRBD1 (6 bases). V was trimmed by 1 base and J by 9 bases, leaving 18 bases between them. The length of the CDR3 is 15 residues. Germline V gene sequence: CDR1 SGHAT, CDR2 FQNNGV. The whole variable domain, remainder taken from reference TRBV11-2 and TRBJ1-1, is EAGVAQSPRYKIIEKRQSVAFWCNPISGHATLYWYQQILGQGPKLLIQFQNNGVVDDSQLPKDRFSAERLKGVDSTLKIQPAKLEDSAVYLCASSLVGDRKKQAFFGQGTRLTVV.

The rearrangement uses TRBV30 and TRBJ2-7, with a tentative D call TRBD2 (5 bases). The CDR3 sequence is 13 residues long. CDR1 is GTSNPN and CDR2 is SVGIG in the germline V gene (reference sequence). V was shortened by 8 bases and J by 4 bases, with 18 bases between the two germline ends. The DNA of the CDR3 is TGTGCCCACTCTACCGGGATGTTATACGAGCAGTACTTC. It specifies CAHSTGMLYEQYF.

The chain links TRBV25-1 to TRBJ2-2; D is uncertain. Trimming pared 2 bases from V and 1 base from J, leaving 8 bases between. CDR1 MGHDK and CDR2 SYGVNS come from the germline V gene. The CDR3 is 15 residues long. CDR3 in DNA: TGTGCCAGCAGTGAAGTGACAAGGAACACCGGGGAGCTGTTTTTT. Translating gives CASSEVTRNTGELFF.

This clonotype was observed a few times. The CDR3 protein is CASSVSEANEKLFF. Here the CDR3 DNA reads TGTGCCAGCAGTGTCTCGGAGGCTAATGAAAAACTGTTTTTT. The V gene is TRBV6-1, the J gene TRBJ1-4; the D is unclear. Trimming took off 4 bases at V and 3 bases at J, with 9 bases between the two ends. Germline-derived CDR1 and CDR2 are MNHNS and SASEGT. The length of the CDR3 is 14 residues.

The chain joins TRBV29-1 to TRBJ1-2, with D uncertain. Germline lookup yields CDR1 SQVTM and CDR2 ANQGSEA. This CDR3 is built from 11 residues. In nucleotides, the CDR3 is TGCAGTGGAGGCGGTAACTATGGCTACACCTTC. This codes for CSGGGNYGYTF.

This clonotype was recorded a few times. The chain recombines TRBV20-1 with TRBJ2-7, with 8 bases that match TRBD1. The CDR3 is 13 residues long. The trim removed 0 bases at V and 5 bases at J, leaving 3 bases unmatched. CDR1 is DFQATT and CDR2 is SNEGSKA in the germline V gene (reference sequence). The CDR3 loop reads CSARDDRGDEQYF. The CDR3 DNA sequence: TGCAGTGCTAGAGATGACAGGGGAGACGAGCAGTACTTC.

The chain combines TRBV7-2 with TRBJ2-1, with D perhaps TRBD1 (6 bases). Looked up from germline, CDR1 is SGHTA and CDR2 is FQGNSA. The V end lost 2 bases, the J end lost 0 bases, and 11 bases lay between the germline ends. The CDR3 totals 16 residues. CDR3 region: CASSLRQALSYNEQFF. The DNA of the CDR3 is TGTGCCAGCAGCTTAAGACAGGCGCTCTCCTACAATGAGCAGTTCTTC.

This clonotype was detected a few times. The chain joins TRBV10-3 to TRBJ2-3, with 9 bases aligning to TRBD2. Per germline, CDR1 ENHRY and CDR2 SYGVKD. The trim removed 6 bases at V and 2 bases at J, leaving 9 bases unmatched. The CDR3 is 16 residues long. This chain's CDR3 is CAIRETSGKVTDTQYF. As DNA, the CDR3 is TGTGCCATCAGGGAGACTAGCGGAAAGGTCACAGATACGCAGTATTTT.

The chain is built from TRBV4-2 and TRBJ1-2; weak D call: TRBD1 (6 bases). The CDR3 contains 18 residues. V shed 0 bases and J shed 0 bases, with 17 bases lying between them. CDR1 is LGHNA, CDR2 YNFKEQ, per germline. CDR3 residues: CASSQDRKVRGANYGYTF. The CDR3 DNA is TGTGCCAGCAGCCAAGATAGGAAAGTGAGGGGGGCTAACTATGGCTACACCTTC.

This clonotype was found many times. The chain uses TRBV12-3 or TRBV12-4 and TRBJ1-1, with 8 bases matching TRBD1. Unmatched junction bases numbered 3, after V lost 3 bases and J lost 0 bases. The CDR3 has 15 amino acids. The CDR3 reads CASSLYRGVNTEAFF. The CDR3 DNA reads TGTGCCAGCAGTTTGTACAGGGGGGTGAACACTGAAGCTTTCTTT.

V and J are TRBV20-1 and TRBJ2-7; weak D call: TRBD2 (6 bases). V was shortened by 5 bases and J by 7 bases, with 15 bases between the two germline ends. The CDR3 has 12 amino acids. From germline, CDR1 is DFQATT and CDR2 SNEGSKA (reference sequence). The CDR3, as DNA: TGCAGTGCTCTCTATCCGGGGGTTGAGCAGTACTTC. Its protein product is CSALYPGVEQYF.

This chain uses TRBV5-1 with TRBJ2-1; D possibly corresponds to TRBD2 (6 bases). Per germline, CDR1 SGHRS and CDR2 YFSETQ. The CDR3 sequence is 15 residues long. V was clipped by 6 bases and J by 4 bases, with 17 bases between them. CDR3 nucleotide sequence: TGCGCCAGCACCCCCGGGACTCCGCAATACAATGAGCAGTTCTTC. It encodes CASTPGTPQYNEQFF. Complete variable domain (other parts from reference TRBV5-1 and TRBJ2-1): KAGVTQTPRYLIKTRGQQVTLSCSPISGHRSVSWYQQTPGQGLQFLFEYFSETQRNKGNFPGRFSGRQFSNSRSEMNVSTLELGDSALYLCASTPGTPQYNEQFFGPGTRLTVL.

For this clonotype: At one end, the junction sequence differs from germline, possibly due to a read error. CDR3 residues: CASRDPGTSPLILYF. The CDR3 DNA reads as TGCGCCAGCAGGGACCCCGGGACTAGTCCCCTCATTTTGTACTTC. V gene TRBV5-1 combines with J gene TRBJ2-1; 8 bases are a match to TRBD2. This CDR3 region has 15 residues. CDR1 and CDR2 (germline): SGHRS, YFSETQ.

The sample holds a few counts of this clonotype. This sequence joins TRBV9 and TRBJ2-3, with D possibly being TRBD2 (6 bases). Germline V gives CDR1 SGDLS, CDR2 YYNGEE. This CDR3 comprises 15 residues. V was cut by 1 base and J by 0 bases, with 9 bases left in between. CDR3 in DNA: TGTGCCAGCAGCGTACTAGCGCAAAGCACAGATACGCAGTATTTT. It yields the protein CASSVLAQSTDTQYF.

The chain couples TRBV4-2 to TRBJ2-7; 10 nucleotides agree with TRBD1. After removal of 1 base from V and 2 bases from J, the junction contained 5 bases not matched to a gene. In germline, CDR1 is LGHNA, CDR2 YNFKEQ. This CDR3 has 16 amino acids. The CDR3 sequence: CASSQVPGQGAYEQYF. CDR3 sequence (DNA): TGTGCCAGCAGCCAAGTCCCAGGACAGGGGGCCTACGAGCAGTACTTC.

V gene TRBV7-9 combines with J gene TRBJ2-7; D gene ambiguous. CDR1 and CDR2 from the germline V gene are SEHNR and FQNEAQ (reference sequence). V dropped 0 bases and J dropped 2 bases, with 14 bases sitting between them. The CDR3 consists of 16 residues. The CDR3 region is CASSLAPTVLTYEQYF. CDR3 in DNA: TGTGCCAGCAGCTTAGCGCCCACAGTCCTGACCTACGAGCAGTACTTC.

This chain joins TRBV25-1 and TRBJ2-1, with 11 nucleotides matching TRBD1. This CDR3 contains 16 residues. J gave up 4 bases and V 6 bases, and 8 bases lay outside the gene matches. Per the germline V gene, CDR1 is MGHDK and CDR2 is SYGVNS. The CDR3 DNA follows: TGTGCCAGCAGGAACGCCGGGACAGGGGGGTACAATGAGCAGTTCTTC. Its protein product is CASRNAGTGGYNEQFF.

Only a few counts were recorded for this clonotype. This CDR3 reads CASSRSGQRTEAFF. CDR3 nucleotides: TGTGCCAGCAGCCGGTCGGGGCAGAGAACTGAAGCTTTCTTT. The chain combines TRBV12-3 or TRBV12-4 with TRBJ1-1; maybe TRBD1 (5 bases). CDR3 size: 14 residues. V was cut by 6 bases and J by 5 bases, with 16 bases left in between.

CDR3 protein: CASSSRTGGNSGELFF. The CDR3 region has the DNA TGCGCCAGCAGCTCGAGAACAGGGGGTAATTCCGGGGAGCTGTTTTTT. The J gene is TRBJ2-2, the V gene TRBV5-1; 8 bases fit TRBD1. V lost 3 bases and J lost 6; bases outside the gene matches: 10. The CDR3 runs to 16 residues. CDR1 SGHRS and CDR2 YFSETQ come from the germline V gene.

This clonotype has a count of ten or more. The V call is TRBV20-1, the J call TRBJ2-3, with 14 nucleotides matching TRBD2. Germline assignment: CDR1 DFQATT and CDR2 SNEGSKA (reference sequence). The CDR3 contains 16 residues. V shed 1 base, J shed 2 bases, and the junction held 2 bases outside the gene matches. CDR3 bases: TGCAGTGCTAGAGTGACTAGCGGGAGGGTCACAGATACGCAGTATTTT. Its protein product is CSARVTSGRVTDTQYF.

V and J are TRBV5-1 and TRBJ2-2, with a possible D match to TRBD1 (6 bases). The germline gives CDR1 SGHRS, CDR2 YFSETQ. V was pared by 5 bases and J by 1 base, with 12 bases between. This CDR3 contains 15 residues. CDR3 sequence reads: CASRDPTGNTGELFF. The CDR3 DNA follows: TGCGCCAGCAGGGACCCGACAGGGAACACCGGGGAGCTGTTTTTT.

This clonotype was counted at least ten times. V and J are TRBV5-1 and TRBJ2-1, with 12 bases lining up with TRBD2. This CDR3 contains 20 residues. The J segment lost 0 bases and the V segment lost 0 bases, leaving 10 bases of the junction unmatched. CDR1 is SGHRS and CDR2 is YFSETQ in the germline V gene. As DNA, the CDR3 is TGCGCCAGCAGCTTGGGAGGGGGACTAGCGGGCCGGAGCTCCTACAATGAGCAGTTCTTC. Protein: CASSLGGGLAGRSSYNEQFF.

Of note for this clonotype: A read error may produce the germline difference seen at one junction end. The chain couples TRBV5-1 to TRBJ2-1, with TRBD2 identical over 10 bases. The CDR3 runs 14 residues. Germline V gene data show CDR1 as SGHRS and CDR2 as YFSETQ. The CDR3 sequence: CASSLAGADKEQFF. The CDR3 DNA reads TGCGCCAGCAGCCTAGCGGGAGCCGACAAGGAGCAGTTCTTC.